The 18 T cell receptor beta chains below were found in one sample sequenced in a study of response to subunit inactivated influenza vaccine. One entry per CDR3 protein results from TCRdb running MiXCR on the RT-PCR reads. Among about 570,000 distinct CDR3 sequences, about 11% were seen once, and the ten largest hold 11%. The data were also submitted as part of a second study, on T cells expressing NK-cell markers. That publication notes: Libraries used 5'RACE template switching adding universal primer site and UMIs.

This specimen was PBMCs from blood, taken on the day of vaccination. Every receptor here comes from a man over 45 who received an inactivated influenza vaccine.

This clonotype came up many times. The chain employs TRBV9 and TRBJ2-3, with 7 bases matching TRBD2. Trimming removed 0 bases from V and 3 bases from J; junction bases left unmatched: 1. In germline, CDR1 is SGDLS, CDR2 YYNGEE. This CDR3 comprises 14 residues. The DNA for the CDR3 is TGTGCCAGCAGCGTAGCCGGGAGGACAGATACGCAGTATTTT. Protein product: CASSVAGRTDTQYF.

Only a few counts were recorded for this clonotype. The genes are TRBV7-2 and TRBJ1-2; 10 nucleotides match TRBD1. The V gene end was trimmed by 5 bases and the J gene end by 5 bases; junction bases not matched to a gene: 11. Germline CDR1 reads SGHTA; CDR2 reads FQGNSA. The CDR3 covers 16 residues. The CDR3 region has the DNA TGTGCCAGCAGCAAAGGGGGGACAGGGGCCCCTTATGGCTACACCTTC. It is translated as CASSKGGTGAPYGYTF. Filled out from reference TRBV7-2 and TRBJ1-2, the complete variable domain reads GAGVSQSPSNKVTEKGKDVELRCDPISGHTALYWYRQSLGQGLEFLIYFQGNSAPDKSGLPSDRFSAERTGGSVSTLTIQRTQQEDSAVYLCASSKGGTGAPYGYTFGSGTRLTVV.

In DNA, the CDR3 is TGTGCCACCAGCACGTATGGCGGCAATCAGCCCCAGCATTTT. As protein: CATSTYGGNQPQHF. The rearrangement uses TRBV15 and TRBJ1-5, with unresolved D. The V gene's germline CDR1 is LNHNV and CDR2 YYDKDF (reference sequence). V lost 4 bases and J lost 2, with 9 bases in between. The CDR3 has 14 amino acids.

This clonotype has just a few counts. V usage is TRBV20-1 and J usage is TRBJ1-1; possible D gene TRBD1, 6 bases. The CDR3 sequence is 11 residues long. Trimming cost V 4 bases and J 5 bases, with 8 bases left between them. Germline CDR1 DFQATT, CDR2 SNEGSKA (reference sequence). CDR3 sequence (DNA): TGCAGTGCTACAGGGGAGACTGAAGCTTTCTTT. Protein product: CSATGETEAFF.

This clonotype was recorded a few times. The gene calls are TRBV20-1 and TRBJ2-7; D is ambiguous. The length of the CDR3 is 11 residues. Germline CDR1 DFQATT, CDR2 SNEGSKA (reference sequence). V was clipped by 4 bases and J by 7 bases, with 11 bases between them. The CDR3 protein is CSATPMREQYF. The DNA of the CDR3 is TGCAGTGCTACCCCGATGCGGGAGCAGTACTTC.

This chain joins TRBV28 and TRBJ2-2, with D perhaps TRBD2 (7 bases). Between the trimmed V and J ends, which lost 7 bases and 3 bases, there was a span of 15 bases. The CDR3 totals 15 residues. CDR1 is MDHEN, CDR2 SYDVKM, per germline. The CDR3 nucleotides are TGTGCCAGCATTCGGGGGGCAGTTGACACCGGGGAGCTGTTTTTT. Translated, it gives CASIRGAVDTGELFF.

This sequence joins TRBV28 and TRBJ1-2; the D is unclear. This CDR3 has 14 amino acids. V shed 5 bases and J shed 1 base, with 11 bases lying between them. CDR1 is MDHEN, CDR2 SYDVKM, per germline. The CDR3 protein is CASSTPGINYGYTF. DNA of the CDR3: TGTGCCAGCAGTACGCCGGGTATTAACTATGGCTACACCTTC.

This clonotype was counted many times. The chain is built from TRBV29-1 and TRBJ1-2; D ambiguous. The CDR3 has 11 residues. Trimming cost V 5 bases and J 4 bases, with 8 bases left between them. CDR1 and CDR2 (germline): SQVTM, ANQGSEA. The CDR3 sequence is CSVRDIYGYTF. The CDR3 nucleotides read TGCAGCGTTCGGGATATCTATGGCTACACCTTC.

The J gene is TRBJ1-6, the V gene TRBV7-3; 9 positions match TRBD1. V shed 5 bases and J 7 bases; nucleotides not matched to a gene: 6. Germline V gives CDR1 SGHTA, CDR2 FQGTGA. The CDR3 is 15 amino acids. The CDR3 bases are TGTGCCAGCAGCCGTCTGGGACAGGGCAATTCACCCCTCCACTTT. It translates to CASSRLGQGNSPLHF.

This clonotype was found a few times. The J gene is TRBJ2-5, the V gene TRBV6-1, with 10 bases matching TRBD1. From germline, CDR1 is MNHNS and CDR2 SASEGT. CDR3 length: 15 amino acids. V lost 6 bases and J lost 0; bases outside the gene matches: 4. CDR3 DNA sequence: TGTGCCAGCAGCCCCGGGACAGGGGACCAAGAGACCCAGTACTTC. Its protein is CASSPGTGDQETQYF.

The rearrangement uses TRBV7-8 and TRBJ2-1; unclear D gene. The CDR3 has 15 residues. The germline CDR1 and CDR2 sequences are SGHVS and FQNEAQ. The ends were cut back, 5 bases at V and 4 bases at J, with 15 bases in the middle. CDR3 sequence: CASSHGPIGYNEQFF. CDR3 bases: TGTGCCAGCAGCCACGGGCCAATCGGATACAATGAGCAGTTCTTC.

The CDR3 nucleotides read TGTGCAAGTCGCTCCAACCCAGCGGGAGGGCCTTCGACTAGCACAGATACGCAGTATTTT. Its protein product is CASRSNPAGGPSTSTDTQYF. The genes are TRBV12-2 and TRBJ2-3; the tabulated D call, TRBD2, remains unverified against the DNA. TRBV12-2 is an annotated pseudogene. The CDR3 sequence is 20 residues long.

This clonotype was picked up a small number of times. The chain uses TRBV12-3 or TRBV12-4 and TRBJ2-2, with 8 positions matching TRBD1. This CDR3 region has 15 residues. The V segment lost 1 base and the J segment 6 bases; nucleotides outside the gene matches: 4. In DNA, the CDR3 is TGTGCCAGCAGTTTAGGACAGGGGTTGGCCGGGGAGCTGTTTTTT. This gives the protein CASSLGQGLAGELFF.

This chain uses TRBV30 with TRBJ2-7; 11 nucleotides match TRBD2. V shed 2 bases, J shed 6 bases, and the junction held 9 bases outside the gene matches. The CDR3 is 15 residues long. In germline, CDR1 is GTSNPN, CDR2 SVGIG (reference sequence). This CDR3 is CAWSKLAGESGEQYF. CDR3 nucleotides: TGTGCCTGGAGTAAACTAGCGGGAGAGTCAGGCGAGCAGTACTTC.

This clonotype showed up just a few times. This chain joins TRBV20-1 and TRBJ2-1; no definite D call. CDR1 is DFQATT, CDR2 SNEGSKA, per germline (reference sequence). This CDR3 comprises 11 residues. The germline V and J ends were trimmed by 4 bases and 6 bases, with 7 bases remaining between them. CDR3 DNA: TGCAGTGCTAACCGGGCCAATGAGCAGTTCTTC. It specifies CSANRANEQFF.

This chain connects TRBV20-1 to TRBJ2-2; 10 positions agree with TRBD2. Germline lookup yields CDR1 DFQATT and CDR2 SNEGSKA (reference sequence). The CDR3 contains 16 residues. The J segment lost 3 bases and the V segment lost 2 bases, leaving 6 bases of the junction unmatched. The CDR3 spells CSARTASGRHTGELFF. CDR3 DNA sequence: TGCAGTGCTAGAACCGCTAGCGGGAGACACACCGGGGAGCTGTTTTTT.

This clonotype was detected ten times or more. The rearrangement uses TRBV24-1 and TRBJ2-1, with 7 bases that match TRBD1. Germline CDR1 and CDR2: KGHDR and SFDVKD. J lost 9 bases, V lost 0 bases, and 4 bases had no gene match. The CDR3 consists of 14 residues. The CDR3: CATSDLTRGPEQFF. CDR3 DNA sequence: TGTGCCACCAGTGATTTGACTAGGGGGCCTGAGCAGTTCTTC.

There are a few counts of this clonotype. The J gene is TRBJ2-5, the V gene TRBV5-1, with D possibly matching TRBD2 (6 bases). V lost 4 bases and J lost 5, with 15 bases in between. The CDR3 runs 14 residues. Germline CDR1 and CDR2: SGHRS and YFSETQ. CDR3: CASSRTGEGETQYF. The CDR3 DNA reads TGCGCCAGCAGCCGGACGGGGGAAGGGGAGACCCAGTACTTC.